These T cell receptor beta chains were read from a single sample in a study of T cells in Graves' hyperthyroidism and ophthalmopathy. TCRdb reprocessed the multiplex PCR reads via MiXCR and lists one record per CDR3 protein. The data contain roughly 290,000 distinct CDR3 sequences, approximately 15% of them singletons. The specimen was blood. The receptors were sampled from a woman aged 55-69 years with Graves' ophthalmopathy. Each CDR3 is given with its conserved first and last residue. D genes are given only for firm matches. Clone size, where shown, is once, few, many, or a class for clones that have expanded.

V gene: TRBV15; D gene: .; J gene: TRBJ1-2; clone size: .; CDR3 DNA: TGTGCCACCAGCAAAACAGTTAACTATGGCTACACCTTC; CDR3 protein: CATSKTVNYGYTF
V gene: TRBV20-1; D gene: .; J gene: TRBJ2-7; clone size: many; CDR3 DNA: TGCAGTGCTAGGGTCGGGACGGCCTACGAGCAGTACTTC; CDR3 protein: CSARVGTAYEQYF
V gene: TRBV20-1; D gene: TRBD2; J gene: TRBJ2-7; clone size: many; CDR3 DNA: TGCAGTGCGATGACGGGACTAGCGGCTTACGAGCAGTACTTC; CDR3 protein: CSAMTGLAAYEQYF
V gene: TRBV20-1; D gene: .; J gene: TRBJ1-5; clone size: many; CDR3 DNA: TGCAGTGCTAGGGCCCCGGGTCTCAGGCGTCAGCCCCAGCATTTT; CDR3 protein: CSARAPGLRRQPQHF
V gene: TRBV5-5; D gene: .; J gene: TRBJ1-4; clone size: many; CDR3 DNA: TGTGCCAGCAGCTTGGGCGGACAGAATGAAAAACTGTTTTTT; CDR3 protein: CASSLGGQNEKLFF
V gene: TRBV4-3; D gene: TRBD2; J gene: TRBJ2-5; clone size: .; CDR3 DNA: TGCGCCAGCAGCCCGGGACTAGCGGGGACCCAAGAGACCCAGTACTTC; CDR3 protein: CASSPGLAGTQETQYF
V gene: TRBV5-1; D gene: .; J gene: TRBJ2-6; clone size: .; CDR3 DNA: TGCGCCAGCGCCTTAGGGGGGTTTGGGGCCAACGTCCTGACTTTC; CDR3 protein: CASALGGFGANVLTF
V gene: TRBV5-1; D gene: TRBD1; J gene: TRBJ1-4; clone size: .; CDR3 DNA: TGCGCCAGCAGCTTGGACGGGACAGGGGGCACTAATGAAAAACTGTTTTTT; CDR3 protein: CASSLDGTGGTNEKLFF
V gene: TRBV20-1; D gene: TRBD2; J gene: TRBJ2-1; clone size: many; CDR3 DNA: TGCAGTGCTAGTTCGTCTAGCGGGGGGATTTACAATGAGCAGTTCTTC; CDR3 protein: CSASSSSGGIYNEQFF
V gene: TRBV6-1; D gene: .; J gene: TRBJ1-5; clone size: many; CDR3 DNA: TGTGCCAGCATCCGAGATCGAAATCAGCCCCAGCATTTT; CDR3 protein: CASIRDRNQPQHF
V gene: TRBV27; D gene: TRBD1; J gene: TRBJ1-2; clone size: many; CDR3 DNA: TGTGCCAGCAGTTTACGAGCAGGGGGAGATGGCTACACCTTC; CDR3 protein: CASSLRAGGDGYTF
V gene: TRBV20-1; D gene: .; J gene: TRBJ1-2; clone size: .; CDR3 DNA: TGCAGTGCTAGTCGGGGAACTAACTATGGCTACACCTTC; CDR3 protein: CSASRGTNYGYTF
V gene: TRBV7-9; D gene: TRBD2; J gene: TRBJ2-2; clone size: .; CDR3 DNA: TGTGCCAGCAGCGGGACTAGCGGGGGGGCCGCAGACACCGGGGAGCTGTTTTTT; CDR3 protein: CASSGTSGGAADTGELFF
V gene: TRBV7-8; D gene: TRBD1; J gene: TRBJ1-5; clone size: many; CDR3 DNA: TGTGCCAGCAGCTTAAACAGGGGGATCAATCAGCCCCAGCATTTT; CDR3 protein: CASSLNRGINQPQHF
V gene: TRBV20-1; D gene: TRBD2; J gene: TRBJ2-3; clone size: many; CDR3 DNA: TGCAGTGCTAGAGGCCCTACTAGCGGGACGCGGGTGCAGTATTTT; CDR3 protein: CSARGPTSGTRVQYF
V gene: TRBV4-1; D gene: .; J gene: TRBJ1-2; clone size: few; CDR3 DNA: TGCGCCAGCAGCCAAGATTGGGTGGGGGGCGAGGGGGGCTACACCTTC; CDR3 protein: CASSQDWVGGEGGYTF
V gene: TRBV7-9; D gene: .; J gene: TRBJ2-5; clone size: many; CDR3 DNA: TGTGCCAGCAGCTTACTAGGGATCCAAGAGACCCAGTACTTC; CDR3 protein: CASSLLGIQETQYF
V gene: TRBV28; D gene: TRBD2; J gene: TRBJ2-1; clone size: .; CDR3 DNA: TGTGCCAGCAGTTTATTCCCTAATAGCGGGAGGGCCCACAATGAGCAGTTCTTC; CDR3 protein: CASSLFPNSGRAHNEQFF
V gene: TRBV6-1; D gene: .; J gene: TRBJ1-1; clone size: many; CDR3 DNA: TGTGCCAGCAGTTATGGGCAGAACACTGAAGCTTTCTTT; CDR3 protein: CASSYGQNTEAFF
V gene: TRBV20-1; D gene: TRBD2; J gene: TRBJ2-3; clone size: many; CDR3 DNA: TGCAGTGCTAGAAGGGGGCTGGGACTAGCCAAACACACAGATACGCAGTATTTT; CDR3 protein: CSARRGLGLAKHTDTQYF
V gene: TRBV7-3; D gene: TRBD1; J gene: TRBJ2-2; clone size: .; CDR3 DNA: TGTGCCAGCAGCCCTGGGACAGGGGGGACCGGGGAGCTGTTTTTT; CDR3 protein: CASSPGTGGTGELFF
V gene: TRBV6-5; D gene: TRBD1; J gene: TRBJ2-5; clone size: .; CDR3 DNA: TGTGCCAGCAGTTACACAGGGGGGAGGATAAAGACCCAGTACTTC; CDR3 protein: CASSYTGGRIKTQYF
V gene: TRBV6-2/TRBV6-3; D gene: .; J gene: TRBJ2-7; clone size: many; CDR3 DNA: TGTGCCAGCAGTTACTCGAGTACTAGCCGGGACGAGCAGTACTTC; CDR3 protein: CASSYSSTSRDEQYF
V gene: TRBV2; D gene: TRBD2; J gene: TRBJ2-7; clone size: many; CDR3 DNA: TGTGCCAGCAGTGATTGGGGGACTAACTACGAGCAGTACTTC; CDR3 protein: CASSDWGTNYEQYF
V gene: TRBV9; D gene: TRBD1; J gene: TRBJ1-1; clone size: many; CDR3 DNA: TGTGCCAGCTCCGAATGGACAGGGAACACTGAAGCTTTCTTT; CDR3 protein: CASSEWTGNTEAFF
V gene: TRBV6-2/TRBV6-3; D gene: .; J gene: TRBJ2-4; clone size: many; CDR3 DNA: TGTGCCAGCAGCCTACCGGGACACCTAAGGGAGGCCAAAAACATTCAGTACTTC; CDR3 protein: CASSLPGHLREAKNIQYF
V gene: TRBV20-1; D gene: .; J gene: TRBJ2-6; clone size: many; CDR3 DNA: TGCAGTGCTAGTGTCCGACGTGGGGCCAACGTCCTGACTTTC; CDR3 protein: CSASVRRGANVLTF
V gene: TRBV27; D gene: TRBD2; J gene: TRBJ2-7; clone size: few; CDR3 DNA: TGTGCCAGCAGTTTATCCCGACTAGCGGGAGCGGCCTACGAGCAGTACTTC; CDR3 protein: CASSLSRLAGAAYEQYF
V gene: TRBV11-2; D gene: .; J gene: TRBJ2-3; clone size: many; CDR3 DNA: TGTGCCAGCAGCTTAGCGGGTGGACCTTGGGATACGCAGTATTTT; CDR3 protein: CASSLAGGPWDTQYF
V gene: TRBV6-1; D gene: TRBD1; J gene: TRBJ2-2; clone size: many; CDR3 DNA: TGTGCCAGCAGTTCCGCCGGGACAGGGGGTGCGCGGGAGCTGTTTTTT; CDR3 protein: CASSSAGTGGARELFF
V gene: TRBV18; D gene: TRBD1; J gene: TRBJ2-5; clone size: .; CDR3 DNA: TGTGCCAGCTCACGACAGGGCCAAGAGACCAAGTACTTC; CDR3 protein: CASSRQGQETKYF
V gene: TRBV10-3; D gene: TRBD2; J gene: TRBJ2-1; clone size: many; CDR3 DNA: TGTGCCATCAGTGAGGGACTAGCGAACGCCTGGAATGAGCAGTTCTTC; CDR3 protein: CAISEGLANAWNEQFF
V gene: TRBV6-2/TRBV6-3; D gene: TRBD2; J gene: TRBJ2-1; clone size: many; CDR3 DNA: TGTGCCAGCAGCCTAGCGGTTATGAGCTCCTACAATGAGCAGTTCTTC; CDR3 protein: CASSLAVMSSYNEQFF
V gene: TRBV20-1; D gene: .; J gene: TRBJ1-1; clone size: many; CDR3 DNA: TGCAGTGCTAGGGGCAGCCCTTTGAACACTGAAGCTTTCTTT; CDR3 protein: CSARGSPLNTEAFF
V gene: TRBV7-6; D gene: .; J gene: TRBJ2-1; clone size: many; CDR3 DNA: TGTGCCAGCAGCCAGTTCGATGAGCAGTTCTTC; CDR3 protein: CASSQFDEQFF
V gene: TRBV7-2; D gene: TRBD1; J gene: TRBJ1-6; clone size: many; CDR3 DNA: TGTGCCAGCAGCTCCGTAGGCAGGGGGAATTCACCCCTCCACTTT; CDR3 protein: CASSSVGRGNSPLHF
V gene: TRBV12-3/TRBV12-4; D gene: .; J gene: TRBJ2-7; clone size: few; CDR3 DNA: TGTGCCAGCAGTTTATTCAGGGCCCTCGAGCAGTACTTC; CDR3 protein: CASSLFRALEQYF
V gene: TRBV12-3/TRBV12-4; D gene: .; J gene: TRBJ2-2; clone size: many; CDR3 DNA: TGTGCCAGCAGTCCCAGGGGGGCGAAGAACACCGGGGAGCTGTTTTTT; CDR3 protein: CASSPRGAKNTGELFF
V gene: TRBV3-2; D gene: .; J gene: TRBJ2-7; clone size: .; CDR3 DNA: TGTGCCGGCAGCCAAGATCGAGGGACAGGGGGGGAGCAGTACTTC; CDR3 protein: CAGSQDRGTGGEQYF
V gene: TRBV20-1; D gene: TRBD1; J gene: TRBJ1-6; clone size: .; CDR3 DNA: TGCAGTGCAGTCCCGGGACAGGGGAATTCACCCCTCCACTTT; CDR3 protein: CSAVPGQGNSPLHF
V gene: TRBV14; D gene: TRBD1; J gene: TRBJ1-1; clone size: .; CDR3 DNA: TGTGCCAGCAGCCAAGGTCCCAGGGGGGTTTCGGGGAACACTGAAGCTTTCTTT; CDR3 protein: CASSQGPRGVSGNTEAFF
V gene: TRBV12-3/TRBV12-4; D gene: .; J gene: TRBJ1-2; clone size: few; CDR3 DNA: TGTGCCAGCAGTCCGACTGGACAGAACTATGGCTACACCTTC; CDR3 protein: CASSPTGQNYGYTF
V gene: TRBV2; D gene: .; J gene: TRBJ1-5; clone size: many; CDR3 DNA: TGTGCCAGCAGTGTCGTGAAGGGTGGTCAGCCCCAGCATTTT; CDR3 protein: CASSVVKGGQPQHF
V gene: TRBV5-4; D gene: TRBD2; J gene: TRBJ2-3; clone size: few; CDR3 DNA: TGTGCCAGCAGCTCTCAAGCGGGAGAGGGTACAGATACGCAGTATTTT; CDR3 protein: CASSSQAGEGTDTQYF
V gene: TRBV15; D gene: .; J gene: TRBJ1-4; clone size: .; CDR3 DNA: TGTGCCACCTGGTCGAGAGTTACTAATGAAAAACTGTTTTTT; CDR3 protein: CATWSRVTNEKLFF
V gene: TRBV19; D gene: .; J gene: TRBJ1-2; clone size: many; CDR3 DNA: TGTGCCAGTAGCCCGACAGCCTCCTATGGCTACACCTTC; CDR3 protein: CASSPTASYGYTF
V gene: TRBV16; D gene: .; J gene: TRBJ1-1; clone size: many; CDR3 DNA: TGTGCCAGCAGCCAATCAGGGCACGGCACTGAAGCTTTCTTT; CDR3 protein: CASSQSGHGTEAFF
V gene: TRBV20-1; D gene: TRBD1; J gene: TRBJ1-1; clone size: many; CDR3 DNA: TGCAGTGCTAGCCCGGGACAGCCGAACACTGAAGCTTTCTTT; CDR3 protein: CSASPGQPNTEAFF